What follows are 9 T cell receptor beta chains derived from one specimen sequenced in a study of T-cell reconstitution after alpha-beta-depleted transplantation in children. For TCRbeta, the library was prepared with unique molecular identifiers. From the PCR reads, TCRdb called clonotypes with MiXCR, one entry per CDR3 protein. The profile shows roughly 280,000 distinct CDR3 sequences, around a tenth of them singletons. Sequencing used peripheral blood, obtained 180 days after TCRalphabeta/CD19-depleted stem cell transplant. These receptors came from a male patient aged 2 to 10 who had a stem cell transplant for chronic granulomatous disease, so the T cells may come from the graft donor.

This clonotype was counted ten times or more. CDR3 sequence reads: CASSFSPSNQPQHF. CDR3 bases: TGTGCCAGCAGCTTCTCTCCGAGCAATCAGCCCCAGCATTTT. This rearrangement joins TRBV11-2 to TRBJ1-5; no definite D call. This CDR3 has 14 residues. V gave up 3 bases and J gave up 1 base, with 7 bases separating them. Per the germline V gene, CDR1 is SGHAT and CDR2 is FQNNGV.

This clonotype was picked up many times. The chain uses TRBV12-3 or TRBV12-4 and TRBJ2-4, with D possibly being TRBD2 (6 bases). The CDR3 is 18 residues long. The V end was cut by 5 bases, the J end by 0 bases, with 20 bases between. CDR3 protein: CASSPSFFGGLAKNIQYF. In nucleotides, the CDR3 is TGTGCCAGCAGTCCTTCTTTCTTTGGGGGACTAGCCAAAAACATTCAGTACTTC.

This clonotype was recorded at least ten times. The chain employs TRBV3-1 and TRBJ2-3, with D tentatively TRBD2 (5 bases). The CDR3 consists of 14 residues. Germline CDR1 is LGHDT and CDR2 is YNNKEL (reference sequence). The germline V and J ends were trimmed by 1 base and 8 bases, with 13 bases remaining between them. Here the CDR3 DNA reads TGTGCCAGCAGCCAAGGTGCGGGTCCTGGTACGCAGTATTTT. Amino acids: CASSQGAGPGTQYF.

This clonotype was recorded at least ten times. The chain carries TRBV5-1 and TRBJ2-1; 7 nucleotides agree with TRBD2. Losses at the gene ends were 5 bases for V and 7 bases for J; bases not matched to a gene: 12. The CDR3 runs 15 residues. Per the germline V gene, CDR1 is SGHRS and CDR2 is YFSETQ. This chain's CDR3 is CASSGAGVILNEQFF. The CDR3 DNA is TGCGCCAGCAGTGGGGCGGGAGTAATTTTAAATGAGCAGTTCTTC.

This clonotype was counted ten times or more. This chain joins TRBV5-1 and TRBJ1-1, with TRBD1 matching 10 bases. Looked up from germline, CDR1 is SGHRS and CDR2 is YFSETQ. This CDR3 spans 17 amino acids. J gave up 5 bases and V 3 bases, and 13 bases lay outside the gene matches. CDR3 loop: CASSWSDSRTGGTEAFF. As DNA, the CDR3 is TGCGCCAGCAGCTGGTCTGATTCCAGGACAGGGGGTACTGAAGCTTTCTTT.

This clonotype was found many times. The chain combines TRBV10-3 with TRBJ2-7, with D possibly being TRBD2 (6 bases). CDR3 length: 15 amino acids. Germline CDR1 is ENHRY and CDR2 is SYGVKD. Trimming removed 2 bases at V and 0 bases at J, with 11 bases between. The CDR3 nucleotides read TGTGCCATCAGTGAGAATTGGAGGGGCTCCTACGAGCAGTACTTC. It specifies CAISENWRGSYEQYF.

This clonotype was recorded at least ten times. The rearrangement joins TRBV5-6 to TRBJ1-2; D uncertain. The CDR3 extends over 12 amino acids. With 1 base removed from V and 9 bases from J, the gap between germline ends came to 10 bases. Germline CDR1 is SGHDT and CDR2 is YYEEEE. In DNA form, the CDR3 reads TGTGCCAGCAGCTTGTCTGGGAGGAGCTACACCTTC. This gives the protein CASSLSGRSYTF.

This clonotype was seen ten or more times. The genes are TRBV11-2 and TRBJ2-2; the match to TRBD2 covers 8 bases. The J segment lost 8 bases and the V segment lost 7 bases, leaving 18 bases of the junction unmatched. The CDR3 totals 17 residues. Germline loops: CDR1 SGHAT, CDR2 FQNNGV. The CDR3 DNA sequence: TGTGCCAGCACCCAAGCATCCAGCGGGAGTTTGTGGGGGGAGCTGTTTTTT. Protein: CASTQASSGSLWGELFF. Complete variable domain (other parts from reference TRBV11-2 and TRBJ2-2): EAGVAQSPRYKIIEKRQSVAFWCNPISGHATLYWYQQILGQGPKLLIQFQNNGVVDDSQLPKDRFSAERLKGVDSTLKIQPAKLEDSAVYLCASTQASSGSLWGELFFGEGSRLTVL.

This chain uses TRBV5-1 with TRBJ2-2; D unresolved. The CDR3 spans 14 residues. Per germline, CDR1 SGHRS and CDR2 YFSETQ. The V gene lost 6 bases and the J gene lost 4 bases, with 13 bases spanning the gap. DNA of the CDR3: TGCGCCAGCACCCCTCCTTGGGGCACCGGGGAGCTGTTTTTT. As protein: CASTPPWGTGELFF.